The TCR beta chain described here comes from a study of Ad26.COV2.S vaccination and SARS-CoV-2 variants. Study-level information: The COV1001 Ad26.COV2.S trial arm included the donor.

The repertoire was sequenced with immunoSEQ multiplex PCR; TCRdb's copy has only in-frame clones and lacks some. The sample has about 350,000 clones, 85% seen once. As to treatment: around 19 received Ad26.COV2.S at low or high dose, single or two shots; 5 received placebo; per-sample allocation not given. Collection of samples fell on day 63 after the first vaccine or placebo injection. Sequenced here: peripheral blood, sampled in a trial of Ad26.COV2.S vaccine versus placebo. This TCR was sampled from a person between 18 and 65 years old who received the Ad26.COV2.S COVID-19 vaccine or a placebo.

The CDR3 sequence: CASSPPGQGLTEAFF. The CDR3 nucleotides are TGTGCCAGCAGTCCGCCGGGACAGGGTCTCACTGAAGCTTTCTTT. The V gene is TRBV5-4, the J gene TRBJ1-1, with TRBD1 identical over 9 bases. With 5 bases clipped from V and 4 bases from J, the junction kept 9 bases outside the gene matches. The CDR3 is made up of 15 amino acids. Germline CDR1 SGHNT, CDR2 YYREEE (reference sequence).